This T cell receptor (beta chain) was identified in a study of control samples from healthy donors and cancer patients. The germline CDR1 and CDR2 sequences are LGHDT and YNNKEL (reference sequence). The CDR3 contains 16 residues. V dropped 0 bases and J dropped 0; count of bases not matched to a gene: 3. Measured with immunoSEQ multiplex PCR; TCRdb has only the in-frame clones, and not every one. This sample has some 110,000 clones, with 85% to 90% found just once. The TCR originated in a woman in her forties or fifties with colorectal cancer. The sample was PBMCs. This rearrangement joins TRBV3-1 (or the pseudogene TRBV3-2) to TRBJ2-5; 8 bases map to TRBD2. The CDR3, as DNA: TGTGCCAGCAGCCAAGATCAGCGGGAGCACCAAGAGACCCAGTACTTC. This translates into CASSQDQREHQETQYF.